Listed here is a single TCR beta chain. TCRdb's copy holds only in-frame clones and misses some; the assay was immunoSEQ multiplex PCR. The table has fewer than 40,000 clones, approximately 92% seen once. The data stem from a study of T cell changes during pregnancy in multiple sclerosis. This TCR derives from a female donor with multiple sclerosis, enrolled in a pregnancy study. This specimen consisted of CD8+ T cells from peripheral blood mononuclear cells, obtained in the second trimester of pregnancy.

CDR3 in DNA: TGTGCCAGCAGCGTAGGATCGGACTATGGCTACACCTTC. It is translated as CASSVGSDYGYTF. The chain employs TRBV9 and TRBJ1-2; D call uncertain. Germline CDR1 is SGDLS and CDR2 is YYNGEE. The CDR3 runs 13 residues. V was cut by 0 bases and J by 3 bases, with 6 bases left in between. Based on the CDR3 plus reference TRBV9 and TRBJ1-2, the full variable domain is DSGVTQTPKHLITATGQRVTLRCSPRSGDLSVYWYQQSLDQGLQFLIQYYNGEERAKGNILERFSAQQFPDLHSELNLSSLELGDSALYFCASSVGSDYGYTFGSGTRLTVV.